These 23 T cell receptor beta chains were all obtained from the same sample, sequenced in a study of T cell responses to AZD1222 COVID-19 vaccine. Sequencing used immunoSEQ multiplex PCR; TCRdb keeps in-frame clones, though not all of them. Among about 110,000 clones listed, more than 75% were seen once. The sample in question was peripheral blood, obtained 28 days after the second AZD1222 dose. Receptor source: an adult who received the AZD1222 COVID-19 vaccine.

This chain joins TRBV18 and TRBJ2-7, with TRBD2 as a possible D gene (5 bases). The germline V gene has CDR1 KGHSH and CDR2 LQKENI. The V end was cut by 6 bases, the J end by 2 bases, with 17 bases between. The CDR3 covers 15 residues. CDR3: CASSKAAGSAYEQYF. The CDR3, as DNA: TGTGCCAGCTCTAAGGCGGCGGGCAGCGCCTACGAGCAGTACTTC.

The rearrangement joins TRBV7-9 to TRBJ1-5; TRBD1 is a possible D gene (5 bases). V gave up 5 bases and J gave up 4 bases, with 15 bases separating them. The CDR3 has 15 residues. CDR1 SEHNR and CDR2 FQNEAQ come from the germline V gene (reference sequence). The CDR3 is CASSPTGSGNQPQHF. The CDR3 DNA is TGTGCCAGCAGCCCCACAGGATCAGGGAATCAGCCCCAGCATTTT. Filled out from reference TRBV7-9 and TRBJ1-5, the complete variable domain reads DTGVSQNPRHKITKRGQNVTFRCDPISEHNRLYWYRQTLGQGPEFLTYFQNEAQLEKSRLLSDRFSAERPKGSFSTLEIQRTEQGDSAMYLCASSPTGSGNQPQHFGDGTRLSIL.

The V and J genes are TRBV24-1 and TRBJ2-5, with TRBD1 matching over 8 bases. After removal of 8 bases from V and 2 bases from J, the junction contained 6 bases not matched to a gene. Germline CDR1 reads KGHDR; CDR2 reads SFDVKD. This CDR3 region has 14 residues. In DNA, the CDR3 is TGTGCCACCACCGCAGGGGGCCGGCAAGAGACCCAGTACTTC. It yields the protein CATTAGGRQETQYF.

The rearrangement uses TRBV12-3 or TRBV12-4 and TRBJ1-2; no clear D. Trimming shortened V by 7 bases and J by 7 bases, and 10 bases separated the two germline ends. This CDR3 comprises 11 residues. The chain's CDR3 is CASTPDPGYTF. The CDR3 DNA reads as TGTGCCAGCACTCCTGACCCTGGCTACACCTTC.

The rearrangement joins TRBV7-2 to TRBJ2-3; tentatively, D is TRBD2 (7 bases). Germline V gene lookup returns CDR1 SGHTA and CDR2 FQGNSA. V was shortened by 3 bases and J by 1 base, with 20 bases between the two germline ends. The CDR3 sequence is 18 residues long. This chain's CDR3 is CASSFPPEGEGGTDTQYF. As DNA, the CDR3 is TGTGCCAGCAGCTTCCCCCCGGAGGGGGAGGGAGGCACAGATACGCAGTATTTT. Using reference TRBV7-2 and TRBJ2-3 for the parts outside the CDR3, the full variable domain is GAGVSQSPSNKVTEKGKDVELRCDPISGHTALYWYRQSLGQGLEFLIYFQGNSAPDKSGLPSDRFSAERTGGSVSTLTIQRTQQEDSAVYLCASSFPPEGEGGTDTQYFGPGTRLTVL.

The V and J genes are TRBV5-4 and TRBJ1-1; possible D gene TRBD1, 6 bases. The CDR3 runs to 15 residues. Trimming took 2 bases from V and 1 from J, leaving 12 bases between them. The V gene's germline CDR1 is SGHNT and CDR2 YYREEE (reference sequence). The CDR3 reads CASSFQRTANTEAFF. The CDR3 DNA reads TGTGCCAGCAGCTTTCAAAGGACAGCGAACACTGAAGCTTTCTTT.

The table lists this clone with a few counts. The genes are TRBV7-3 and TRBJ2-1; weak D call: TRBD1 (6 bases). Trimming removed 6 bases from V and 0 bases from J, with 12 bases in between. CDR3 length: 15 amino acids. Germline CDR1 and CDR2: SGHTA and FQGTGA. This CDR3 reads CASRATGSSYNEQFF. CDR3 bases: TGTGCCAGCAGGGCTACAGGGAGCTCCTACAATGAGCAGTTCTTC. The variable domain in full, with the rest retrieved from reference TRBV7-3 and TRBJ2-1, is GAGVSQTPSNKVTEKGKYVELRCDPISGHTALYWYRQSLGQGPEFLIYFQGTGAADDSGLPNDRFFAVRPEGSVSTLKIQRTERGDSAVYLCASRATGSSYNEQFFGPGTRLTVL.

The chain couples TRBV7-2 to TRBJ1-2; TRBD1 might be the D (5 bases). The germline V gene has CDR1 SGHTA and CDR2 FQGNSA. CDR3 length: 17 amino acids. V was trimmed by 5 bases and J by 8 bases, leaving 27 bases between them. The CDR3: CASSPGGGARPDWGYTF. CDR3 DNA sequence: TGTGCCAGCAGCCCCGGGGGAGGGGCTAGGCCAGATTGGGGCTACACCTTC.

The chain links TRBV18 to TRBJ2-1; possibly TRBD2 for D (5 bases). The CDR3 spans 14 residues. Germline loops: CDR1 KGHSH, CDR2 LQKENI. V was trimmed by 3 bases and J by 8 bases, leaving 14 bases between them. The CDR3 loop reads CASSPNGGADEQFF. The CDR3 region has the DNA TGTGCCAGCTCACCCAACGGAGGAGCCGATGAGCAGTTCTTC.

The rearrangement links TRBV29-1 to TRBJ2-5; 10 bases agree with TRBD2. With V trimmed by 2 bases and J by 4 bases, 7 bases remained unmatched. CDR3 length: 15 amino acids. The germline CDR1 and CDR2 sequences are SQVTM and ANQGSEA. CDR3 in DNA: TGCAGCGTTGAACCGGTAGCGGGGGGTATAGAGACCCAGTACTTC. Its translation is CSVEPVAGGIETQYF.

This rearrangement joins TRBV6-5 to TRBJ2-3; D possibly corresponds to TRBD2 (6 bases). This CDR3 is 15 amino acids long. The germline CDR1 and CDR2 sequences are MNHEY and SVGAGI. Trimming took off 6 bases at V and 0 bases at J, with 13 bases between the two ends. The CDR3 DNA sequence: TGTGCCAGCAGGCCTCGGGGGTCTAGCACAGATACGCAGTATTTT. Protein: CASRPRGSSTDTQYF.

The V gene is TRBV19, the J gene TRBJ2-7, with 7 bases aligning to TRBD2. This CDR3 is built from 16 residues. V trimming: 5 bases; J trimming: 6 bases; junction bases outside the gene matches: 16. Per germline, CDR1 LNHDA and CDR2 SQIVND (reference sequence). The CDR3: CASSVKTSRAPGEQYF. DNA of the CDR3: TGTGCCAGTAGTGTGAAGACTAGCAGGGCCCCCGGCGAGCAGTACTTC.

CDR3 sequence reads: CASSGTGVRAYGYTF. CDR3 in DNA: TGTGCCAGCAGCGGGACAGGCGTAAGGGCCTATGGCTACACCTTC. The chain has TRBV5-8 and TRBJ1-2, with TRBD1 identical over 8 bases. Germline V gene sequence: CDR1 SGHTS, CDR2 YDEGEE. This CDR3 has 15 residues. V was pared by 4 bases and J by 4 bases, with 9 bases of the junction left unmatched.

The J gene is TRBJ2-3, the V gene TRBV24-1; D is unresolved. Germline lookup yields CDR1 KGHDR and CDR2 SFDVKD. The CDR3 extends over 15 amino acids. Trimming removed 2 bases from V and 5 bases from J, with 13 bases in between. DNA for the CDR3: TGTGCCACCAGTGATTCCGCCCAATGGGGAGATACGCAGTATTTT. Its protein product is CATSDSAQWGDTQYF.

CDR3 nucleotide sequence: TGTGCCTGGAGTTTAGGGACAGGGGGTCTTTACGAGCAGTACTTC. Translation gives CAWSLGTGGLYEQYF. The gene calls are TRBV30 and TRBJ2-7; 11 bases match TRBD1. The CDR3 is 15 amino acids. Germline V CDR1 and CDR2: GTSNPN, SVGIG (reference sequence). V lost 2 bases and J lost 4; bases outside the gene matches: 7. Using reference TRBV30 and TRBJ2-7 for the parts outside the CDR3, the full variable domain is SQTIHQWPATLVQPVGSPLSLECTVEGTSNPNLYWYRQAAGRGLQLLFYSVGIGQISSEVPQNLSASRPQDRQFILSSKKLLLSDSGFYLCAWSLGTGGLYEQYFGPGTRLTVT.

The rearrangement links TRBV5-8 to TRBJ2-3; the match to TRBD1 covers 7 bases. Germline V gene data show CDR1 as SGHTS and CDR2 as YDEGEE. V gave up 4 bases and J gave up 3 bases; unmatched junction bases: 8. The CDR3 runs to 15 residues. The CDR3 reads CASSQTGQRTDTQYF. In nucleotides, the CDR3 is TGTGCCAGCAGCCAAACGGGACAGCGGACAGATACGCAGTATTTT.

The chain combines TRBV7-2 with TRBJ1-2, with D possibly being TRBD1 (5 bases). The CDR3 has 15 residues. Germline CDR1 reads SGHTA; CDR2 reads FQGNSA. Trimming took 5 bases from V and 1 from J, leaving 14 bases between them. CDR3 protein: CASSRRDRYNYGYTF. CDR3 DNA: TGTGCCAGCAGCCGCCGGGACCGGTATAACTATGGCTACACCTTC.

J is TRBJ2-5 and V is TRBV20-1; D might be TRBD2 (6 bases). This CDR3 is 10 amino acids long. CDR1 is DFQATT, CDR2 SNEGSKA, per germline (reference sequence). Deletions cut 6 bases from V and 9 bases from J, with 11 bases between. The CDR3, as DNA: TGCAGTGCCCTCGGGGAGGCCCAGTACTTC. Its translation is CSALGEAQYF.

This chain links TRBV27 with TRBJ2-1, with 13 bases matching TRBD2. The CDR3 consists of 16 residues. V lost 5 bases and J lost 5; bases outside the gene matches: 6. Looked up from germline, CDR1 is MNHEY and CDR2 is SMNVEV (reference sequence). The CDR3 region is CASSPGLAGRHNEQFF. CDR3 coding DNA: TGTGCCAGCAGTCCGGGACTAGCGGGGCGCCACAATGAGCAGTTCTTC.

The chain carries TRBV4-3 and TRBJ1-2; 12 nucleotides agree with TRBD1. CDR1 and CDR2 (germline): LGHNA, YSLEER. The CDR3 is 18 residues long. V lost 2 bases, J lost 4 bases, and 11 bases stayed unmatched. CDR3: CASSQQVGTGGSSYGYTF. The DNA for the CDR3 is TGCGCCAGCAGCCAACAGGTGGGGACAGGGGGCAGTAGCTATGGCTACACCTTC.

The chain recombines TRBV6-5 with TRBJ1-4; possible D gene TRBD1, 5 bases. Germline CDR1 is MNHEY and CDR2 is SVGAGI. Trimming stripped 5 bases from V and 6 bases from J, with 16 bases between. The CDR3 consists of 15 residues. CDR3 in amino acids: CASSPLSGSYEKLFF. In nucleotides, the CDR3 is TGTGCCAGCAGTCCTCTTTCAGGGAGCTATGAAAAACTGTTTTTT.

CDR3 sequence (DNA): TGTGCCAGCACCCAAAGGGGTGGGGATGGCTACACCTTC. Residues: CASTQRGGDGYTF. This sequence joins TRBV6-5 and TRBJ1-2, with D maybe TRBD1 (5 bases). The CDR3 covers 13 residues. CDR1 MNHEY and CDR2 SVGAGI come from the germline V gene. Trimming removed 7 bases from V and 6 bases from J, with 15 bases in between.

The chain couples TRBV27 to TRBJ1-1; D is ambiguous. Germline loops: CDR1 MNHEY, CDR2 SMNVEV (reference sequence). The CDR3 is 15 residues long. Trimming took 0 bases from V and 6 from J, leaving 14 bases between them. This CDR3 is CASSLSWSRTSEAFF. The CDR3, as DNA: TGTGCCAGCAGTTTATCGTGGAGCCGTACCTCTGAAGCTTTCTTT.